These 18 T cell receptor beta chains share one sample of origin, sequenced in a study of regulatory T cells in long-lasting Graves disease. Through Arm-PCR of CDR3 regions and iRepertoire HTBI primers, TCR beta libraries were built. From the multiplex PCR reads, TCRdb called clonotypes with MiXCR, one entry per CDR3 protein. The sample lists over 500,000 distinct CDR3 sequences, about 15% occurring once. Documented time point: newly diagnosed GD, antithyroid drugs for less than 3 months. Preparation of the TCR library used RNA extracted from PBMCs. The sample was also linked to a second study, of T cells in Graves' hyperthyroidism and ophthalmopathy.

The source was peripheral blood mononuclear cells (PBMCs), collected at new diagnosis, from a patient treated with antithyroid drugs. The receptor source for this set is a man between 18 and 29 years old with Graves disease.

The rearrangement links TRBV5-1 to TRBJ2-3; the D is unclear. There are 13 residues in the CDR3. The germline V gene has CDR1 SGHRS and CDR2 YFSETQ. V lost 3 bases and J 5 bases, leaving 10 bases between the germline ends. CDR3 sequence reads: CASSSQVEDTQYF. The CDR3 DNA sequence: TGCGCCAGCAGCTCCCAGGTAGAAGATACGCAGTATTTT.

This clonotype was observed at least ten times. The J gene is TRBJ2-7, the V gene TRBV28; D call uncertain. The CDR3 is made up of 12 amino acids. V gave up 6 bases and J gave up 6 bases, with 12 bases separating them. CDR1 is MDHEN and CDR2 is SYDVKM in the germline V gene. The CDR3 DNA sequence: TGTGCCAGCAGCCTATTTTCGGGCGAGCAGTACTTC. It codes for CASSLFSGEQYF.

The chain is built from TRBV7-9 and TRBJ1-2; tentative D call: TRBD1 (6 bases). Germline V gives CDR1 SEHNR, CDR2 FQNEAQ (reference sequence). Trimming left V 7 bases short and J 4 bases short, with 10 bases between. This CDR3 comprises 12 residues. The CDR3 DNA reads TGTGCCAGCACTGGGGGCGGCTATGGCTACACCTTC. This sequence encodes CASTGGGYGYTF.

About this clonotype: One base separates it from a far larger clone, so it is likely a read error. The chain couples TRBV12-3 or TRBV12-4 to TRBJ2-7, with 12 bases matching TRBD2. Trimming at V came to 5 bases and at J to 7 bases, leaving 18 bases not matched to a gene. The CDR3 spans 18 residues. The CDR3 is CASSNPSGRDGSYNEQYF. The CDR3 DNA reads TGTGCCAGCAGTAATCCTAGCGGGAGGGATGGTTCCTACAATGAGCAGTACTTC.

This clonotype was counted only a few times. The chain recombines TRBV7-9 with TRBJ2-2; TRBD2 agrees at 10 bases. The CDR3 has 15 amino acids. Germline CDR1 SEHNR, CDR2 FQNEAQ (reference sequence). Trimming took 2 bases from V and 7 from J; bases not matched to a gene: 4. The CDR3 DNA follows: TGTGCCAGCAGCTTATTCGGACTAGCGGACGGGGAGCTGTTTTTT. Amino acids: CASSLFGLADGELFF.

The genes are TRBV5-1 and TRBJ1-6, with 7 bases fitting TRBD1. After removal of 4 bases from V and 0 bases from J, the junction contained 4 bases not matched to a gene. The germline V gene has CDR1 SGHRS and CDR2 YFSETQ. The CDR3 totals 16 residues. This CDR3 reads CASSGGDSSYNSPLHF. The CDR3 nucleotides read TGCGCCAGCAGCGGGGGGGACAGCTCCTATAATTCACCCCTCCACTTT.

This clonotype was seen at least ten times. This chain links TRBV6-5 with TRBJ1-1; perhaps TRBD1 as D (6 bases). With 4 bases removed from V and 1 base from J, the gap between germline ends came to 22 bases. The CDR3 has 18 residues. Germline V gene sequence: CDR1 MNHEY, CDR2 SVGAGI. CDR3 coding DNA: TGTGCCAGCAGTTTACGAATTACGAAGACGGGGGCGAACACTGAAGCTTTCTTT. Amino acid sequence: CASSLRITKTGANTEAFF.

In the case of this clonotype: A much larger clone sits a single nucleotide away, making a read error possible. This chain uses TRBV7-8 with TRBJ2-7; maybe TRBD1 (6 bases). The V and J ends lost 9 bases and 4 bases respectively, with 22 bases between them. This CDR3 is 15 amino acids long. Per the germline V gene, CDR1 is SGHVS and CDR2 is FQNEAQ. The CDR3 nucleotides read TGTGCCAGTCGGACTCGACAGGAGGCCCCTTACGAGCAGTACTTC. Amino acids: CASRTRQEAPYEQYF.

This clonotype showed up just a few times. The chain joins TRBV6-9 to TRBJ1-1; D not resolved. Per the germline V gene, CDR1 is MNHGY and CDR2 is SVAAGI. Trimming took 3 bases from V and 0 from J, leaving 11 bases between them. CDR3 length: 15 residues. The CDR3, as DNA: TGTGCCAGCAGTTACTCGAACGGGGTGAACACTGAAGCTTTCTTT. This sequence encodes CASSYSNGVNTEAFF.

This clonotype came up many times. The chain has TRBV15 and TRBJ1-5; tentatively, D is TRBD1 (5 bases). Trimming stripped 1 base from V and 0 bases from J, with 16 bases between. There are 18 residues in the CDR3. CDR1 is LNHNV, CDR2 YYDKDF, per germline (reference sequence). As DNA, the CDR3 is TGTGCCACCAGCAGAGTCGGCAGGGAGCTATATAGCAATCAGCCCCAGCATTTT. Amino acid sequence: CATSRVGRELYSNQPQHF.

This clonotype has ten or more counts. This chain connects TRBV12-3 or TRBV12-4 to TRBJ2-5, with 9 bases lining up with TRBD2. This CDR3 has 15 amino acids. With V trimmed by 2 bases and J by 4 bases, 5 bases remained unmatched. In nucleotides, the CDR3 is TGTGCCAGCAGTTTATGGGCGGGAGGGTTAGAGACCCAGTACTTC. Protein sequence: CASSLWAGGLETQYF.

Many counts were recorded for this clonotype. The V gene is TRBV2, the J gene TRBJ2-7, with D unclear. CDR1 SNHLY and CDR2 FYNNEI come from the germline V gene. V lost 7 bases and J lost 2, with 15 bases in between. The CDR3 is 14 residues long. CDR3 coding DNA: TGTGCCAGCACAAGGACCCTGGCGGCCTACGAGCAGTACTTC. Translating gives CASTRTLAAYEQYF.

This clonotype showed up many times. The J gene is TRBJ2-5, the V gene TRBV20-1; 7 nucleotides match TRBD2. The V gene end was trimmed by 3 bases and the J gene end by 4 bases; junction bases not matched to a gene: 8. This CDR3 is 14 amino acids long. Germline V lookup: CDR1 DFQATT, CDR2 SNEGSKA (reference sequence). This CDR3 reads CSASRAGVGETQYF. CDR3 bases: TGCAGTGCTAGCCGCGCGGGAGTAGGAGAGACCCAGTACTTC.

This clonotype was seen only a few times. J is TRBJ1-5 and V is TRBV2; D possibly corresponds to TRBD1 (5 bases). Germline V gene lookup returns CDR1 SNHLY and CDR2 FYNNEI. The CDR3 loop spans 14 amino acids. Deletions cut 2 bases from V and 5 bases from J, with 10 bases between. For the CDR3, the DNA is TGTGCCAGCAGTGAATCGTTAGGGGATCAGCCCCAGCATTTT. Protein product: CASSESLGDQPQHF.

V is TRBV29-1 and J is TRBJ2-7; D could derive from TRBD1 or TRBD2 (5 bases each). The CDR3 has 13 amino acids. Deletions cut 4 bases from V and 2 bases from J, with 12 bases between. The germline CDR1 and CDR2 sequences are SQVTM and ANQGSEA. CDR3 nucleotide sequence: TGCAGCGTTGTTGGGACGAGTACCTACGAGCAGTACTTC. Protein sequence: CSVVGTSTYEQYF.

V gene TRBV11-1 combines with J gene TRBJ1-4; D not certain. Germline V gene data show CDR1 as SGHAT and CDR2 as FQDESV (reference sequence). CDR3 length: 12 residues. Trimming left V 5 bases short and J 8 bases short, with 9 bases between. The CDR3 sequence: CASSMDGEKLFF. The CDR3 region has the DNA TGTGCCAGCAGCATGGATGGAGAAAAACTGTTTTTT.

About this clonotype itself: Given a much more abundant clone one base away, this may be a read error. V and J are TRBV20-1 and TRBJ2-5; 8 nucleotides agree with TRBD2. Germline lookup yields CDR1 DFQATT and CDR2 SNEGSKA (reference sequence). The CDR3 covers 12 residues. The CDR3 DNA reads as TGCAGTGCCACGACAGCGGGGGAGACCCAGCACTTC. It codes for CSATTAGETQHF.

In its sample, this clonotype was seen many times. The J gene is TRBJ2-4, the V gene TRBV3-1; 9 bases align to TRBD1. CDR1 and CDR2 from the germline V gene are LGHDT and YNNKEL (reference sequence). With V trimmed by 4 bases and J by 7 bases, 5 bases remained unmatched. This CDR3 has 14 amino acids. The CDR3 sequence: CASSPSGQGNIQYF. For the CDR3, the DNA is TGTGCCAGCAGCCCTTCGGGACAGGGTAACATTCAGTACTTC. Full variable domain (outside the CDR3, taken from reference TRBV3-1 and TRBJ2-4): DTAVSQTPKYLVTQMGNDKSIKCEQNLGHDTMYWYKQDSKKFLKIMFSYNNKELIINETVPNRFSPKSPDKAHLNLHINSLELGDSAVYFCASSPSGQGNIQYFGAGTRLSVL.